This is a list of T cell receptor beta chains from one sample in a study of cytomegalovirus exposure and HLA in healthy donors. Method: immunoSEQ multiplex PCR; TCRdb's copy keeps in-frame clones and lacks some. The sample includes about 94,000 clones, around 82% of them seen just once. The specimen sequenced was PBMCs. Every receptor here comes from a woman aged 55-70 years in good health and CMV-seronegative. Both conserved end residues are part of each CDR3.

J | V | CDR3
TRBJ2-1 | TRBV7-2 | CASSWTSGGNYNEQFF
TRBJ1-1 | TRBV7-8 | CASSLVPRTEAFF
TRBJ2-1 | TRBV5-4 | CASSPGGREQFF
TRBJ2-7 | TRBV18 | CASSANRGQGEQYF
TRBJ1-2 | TRBV7-9 | CASSSLRDRIYGYTF
TRBJ1-5 | TRBV5-1 | CASSLVAGDNQPQHF
TRBJ2-6 | TRBV6-5 | CASSYGGSGANVLTF
TRBJ2-7 | TRBV30 | CAWRGQGSGEQYF
TRBJ2-3 | TRBV6-1 | CASSATGSSDTQYF
TRBJ2-7 | TRBV5-6 | CASALGGGSYEQYF
TRBJ1-1 | TRBV27 | CASKKSTEAFF
TRBJ2-3 | TRBV5-1 | CASSLNFQGTDTQYF
TRBJ2-7 | TRBV4-1 | CASSQATGDHYEQYF
TRBJ2-7 | TRBV4-3 | CASSQEAGGEQYF
TRBJ1-5 | TRBV7-2 | CASSLGVGEGSQPQHF
TRBJ2-3 | TRBV4-3 | CASSQRFSLTDTQYF
TRBJ2-7 | TRBV6-5 | CASGAGENEQYF
TRBJ2-5 | TRBV29-1 | CSVTTGQVQEQYF
TRBJ2-3 | TRBV5-4 | CASGTTDTQYF
TRBJ2-3 | TRBV7-2 | CASSLASLNTQYF
TRBJ1-5 | TRBV28 | CASSERGTFYSNQPQHF
TRBJ2-7 | TRBV7-8 | CASSLLAGLHGSYEQYF
TRBJ1-5 | TRBV27 | CASSLTGAGHFQPQHF
TRBJ1-1 | TRBV7-9 | CASSLSDSAEAFF
TRBJ1-2 | TRBV5-6 | CASSLGDSPNYGYTF
TRBJ2-1 | TRBV5-6 | CASSLRGLGYNEQFF
TRBJ2-7 | TRBV20-1 | CSAAQQKEQYF
TRBJ2-7 | TRBV2 | CASNPGTGGDEQYF
TRBJ2-3 | TRBV7-9 | CASSSATYTDTQYF
TRBJ2-5 | TRBV5-4 | CASSSAAGWGETQYF
TRBJ1-1 | TRBV11-3 | CASSLGGQGVQHTEAFF
TRBJ1-1 | TRBV19 | CASTDRENTEAFF
TRBJ2-1 | TRBV5-1 | CASSLTSGTPYNEQFF
TRBJ1-2 | TRBV10-3 | CAIGEDRPRGYTF
TRBJ2-7 | TRBV6-1 | CASSEIHSGNSYEQYF